This T cell receptor beta chain was sequenced during a study of T cell repertoires in cytomegalovirus infection (dated by TCRdb to about 2019). Regarding the research as a whole: Because public TCR beta signatures pointed to carriage of CMV infection together with the matching HLA type, the HLA type of each donor mattered for the analysis. Findings and caveats that apply to the study as a whole: In both this cohort and an independent approximately 350-donor cohort, the cumulative frequency of public TCR beta family members distinguished carriers of CMV infection plus the relevant HLA type. The ex vivo response was dominated by HLA-C-restricted CMV-specific TCR beta clonotypes, and the single most frequent clonotype in two of eight donors was supplied by these HLA-C-restricted clonotypes.

These reads were obtained on an Illumina HiSeq 1500. TCRdb reprocessing: public reads trimmed at Q25 with fastp, clones called with MiXCR, in-frame beta chains kept. All rows with the same CDR3 protein become a single entry with the most common DNA and genes. Counted in this sample were hundreds of thousands of distinct CDR3 sequences; roughly 36% of them appeared once. Of the sample, 2.8% falls within the top ten clones. A note on this clonotype: No antigen is known for it. Base qualities are not provided; no much larger clone lies one nucleotide away.

Relative to germline, V is 3 bases shorter and J is 7 bases shorter, with 9 bases between their ends. As encoded in the germline V gene (reference sequence), CDR1 is LNHDA while CDR2 is SQIVND. The CDR3 runs 12 residues from the cysteine to the phenylalanine. The entry retains the CDR3 DNA only, 36 bases that are in frame from base 1. Recombination linked TRBV19 to TRBJ1-1, with TRBD1 perhaps the D gene, on 6 matching bases. The specimen sequenced was PBMCs. The sequence was obtained from a human donor in good health (CMV status not recorded). Some clones in this sample may be carry-over from other donors' samples. The CDR3 region: CASSMGAIEAFF. The DNA reads as follows: TGTGCCAGTAGTATGGGGGCAATTGAAGCTTTCTTT.